The clone carrying this TCR beta chain was counted only a few times. The antigen is not known. The CDR3 contains 14 residues. V was trimmed by 5 bases and J by 5 bases, leaving 19 bases between them. Germline V lookup: CDR1 GTSNPN, CDR2 SVGIG (reference sequence). This specimen comes from a study of T-cell reconstitution after alpha-beta-depleted transplantation in children. Study results and caveats: Day-60 TCRbeta diversity that was high in some patients was derived from surviving recipient T cells and thymic progenitors. A year had passed since transplant, and T-cell counts and diversity by then came mostly from newly produced T cells. Several hundred expanded graft clones reportedly supplied alpha-beta T cells about two months after transplant.

Preparation of the TCRbeta library used unique molecular identifiers. Each CDR3 protein is one row after TCRdb ran MiXCR on the PCR reads. Of some 600,000 distinct CDR3 sequences listed, about an eighth are singletons. The chain is built from TRBV30 and TRBJ2-7; D is possibly TRBD1 or TRBD2 (5 bases each). The material sequenced was PBMCs, mostly from graft donor cells, taken 360 days after TCRalphabeta/CD19-depleted stem cell transplant. The receptor's source is a male patient under 18 who had a stem cell transplant for acute myeloid leukemia, so the T cells may come from the graft donor. The CDR3 DNA reads as TGTGCCTGGGGCCCGGGGACCCTAGGGGACGAGCAGTACTTC. Translating it yields CAWGPGTLGDEQYF.